The T cell receptor (beta chain) described here comes from a study of blood T cell repertoires in COVID-19. The germline CDR1 and CDR2 sequences are KGHSH and LQKENI. The junction had 2 bases not matched to a gene; V was cut back by 3 bases and J by 6 bases. The CDR3 totals 12 residues. The assay was immunoSEQ multiplex PCR, and TCRdb's table has in-frame clones only and misses some. Among 95,000 to 120,000 clones listed, about 85% were seen once. The chain couples TRBV18 to TRBJ2-7, with 7 bases matching TRBD2. The clonotype comes from a man aged 35 to 55 with acute or convalescent COVID-19. Sequences were obtained from peripheral blood. This CDR3 is CASSPSGTEQYF. In DNA form, the CDR3 reads TGTGCCAGCTCACCGAGCGGGACCGAGCAGTACTTC.